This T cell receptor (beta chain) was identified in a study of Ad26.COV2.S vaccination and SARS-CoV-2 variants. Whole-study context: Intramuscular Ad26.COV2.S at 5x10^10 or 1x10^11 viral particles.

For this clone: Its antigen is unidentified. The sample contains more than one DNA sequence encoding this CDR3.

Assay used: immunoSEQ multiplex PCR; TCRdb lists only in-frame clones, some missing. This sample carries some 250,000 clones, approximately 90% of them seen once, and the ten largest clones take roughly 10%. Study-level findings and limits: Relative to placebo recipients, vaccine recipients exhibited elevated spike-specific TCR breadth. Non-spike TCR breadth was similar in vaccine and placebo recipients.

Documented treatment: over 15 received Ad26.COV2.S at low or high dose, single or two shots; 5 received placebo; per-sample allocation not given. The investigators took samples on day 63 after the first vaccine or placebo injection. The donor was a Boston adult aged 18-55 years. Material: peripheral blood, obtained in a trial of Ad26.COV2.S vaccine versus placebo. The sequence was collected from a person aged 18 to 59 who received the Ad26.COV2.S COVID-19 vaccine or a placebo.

CDR3 in amino acids: CSARDSYEQYF. Written as DNA, the CDR3 is TGCAGTGCTAGAGACAGTTACGAGCAGTACTTC. The rearrangement uses TRBV20-1 and TRBJ2-7, with D uncertain. Germline CDR1 reads DFQATT; CDR2 reads SNEGSKA (reference sequence). The V end lost 0 bases, the J end lost 4 bases, and 4 bases lay between the germline ends. The CDR3 is 11 residues long.